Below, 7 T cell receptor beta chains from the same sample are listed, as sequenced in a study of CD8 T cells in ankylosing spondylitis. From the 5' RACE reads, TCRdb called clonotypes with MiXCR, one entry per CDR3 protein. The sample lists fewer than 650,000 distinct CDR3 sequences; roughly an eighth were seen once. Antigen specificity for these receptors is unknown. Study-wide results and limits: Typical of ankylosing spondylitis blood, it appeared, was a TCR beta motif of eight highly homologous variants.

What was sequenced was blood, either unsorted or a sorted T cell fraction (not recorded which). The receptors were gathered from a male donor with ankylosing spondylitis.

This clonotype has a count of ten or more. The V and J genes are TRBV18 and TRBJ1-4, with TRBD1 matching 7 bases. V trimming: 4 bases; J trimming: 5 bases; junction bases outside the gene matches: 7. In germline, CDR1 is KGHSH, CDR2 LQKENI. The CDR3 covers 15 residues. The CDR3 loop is CASSLRTGTNEKLFF. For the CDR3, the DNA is TGTGCCAGCTCACTCCGGACAGGAACAAATGAAAAACTGTTTTTT. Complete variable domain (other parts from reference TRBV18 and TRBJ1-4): NAGVMQNPRHLVRRRGQEARLRCSPMKGHSHVYWYRQLPEEGLKFMVYLQKENIIDESGMPKERFSAEFPKEGPSILRIQQVVRGDSAAYFCASSLRTGTNEKLFFGSGTQLSVL.

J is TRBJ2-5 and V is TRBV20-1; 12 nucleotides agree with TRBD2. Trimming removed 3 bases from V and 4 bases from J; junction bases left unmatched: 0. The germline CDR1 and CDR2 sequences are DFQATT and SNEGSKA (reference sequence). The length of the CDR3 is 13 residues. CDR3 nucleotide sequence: TGCAGTGCTAGGGGACTAGCGGGAGAGACCCAGTACTTC. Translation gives CSARGLAGETQYF.

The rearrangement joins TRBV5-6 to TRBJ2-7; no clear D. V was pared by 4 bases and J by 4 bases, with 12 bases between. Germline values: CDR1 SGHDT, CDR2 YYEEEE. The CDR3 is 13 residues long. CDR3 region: CASSQLGGYEQYF. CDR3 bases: TGTGCCAGCAGCCAATTGGGTGGATACGAGCAGTACTTC.

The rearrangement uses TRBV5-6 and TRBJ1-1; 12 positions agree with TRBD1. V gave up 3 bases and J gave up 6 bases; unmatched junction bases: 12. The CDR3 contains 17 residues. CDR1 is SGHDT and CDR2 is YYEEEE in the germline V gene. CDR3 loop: CASSWWDRGQEYSEAFF. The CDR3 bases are TGTGCCAGCAGCTGGTGGGACAGGGGGCAAGAGTATTCTGAAGCTTTCTTT.

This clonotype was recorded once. The CDR3 DNA follows: TGTGCCAGCAGTAGGTTAGTTCAGCCCCAGCATTTT. It translates to CASSRLVQPQHF. The V and J genes are TRBV11-3 and TRBJ1-5; the D is unclear. The CDR3 has 12 amino acids. V lost 6 bases and J 6 bases, leaving 9 bases between the germline ends. The germline V gene encodes CDR1 SGHNT and CDR2 YENEEA.

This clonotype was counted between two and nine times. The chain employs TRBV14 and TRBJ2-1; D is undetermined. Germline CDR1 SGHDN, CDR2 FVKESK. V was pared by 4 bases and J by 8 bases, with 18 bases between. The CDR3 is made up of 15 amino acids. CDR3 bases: TGTGCCAGCAGCCCCCTGGGGTATTACGCTCATGAGCAGTTCTTC. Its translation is CASSPLGYYAHEQFF.

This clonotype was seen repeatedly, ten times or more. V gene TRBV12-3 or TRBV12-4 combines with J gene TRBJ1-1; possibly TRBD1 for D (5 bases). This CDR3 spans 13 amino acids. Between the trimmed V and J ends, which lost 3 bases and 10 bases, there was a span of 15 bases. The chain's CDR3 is CASSLGLGETAFF. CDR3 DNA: TGTGCCAGCAGTTTGGGTCTAGGGGAGACAGCTTTCTTT.